This T cell receptor (beta chain) derives from a study of Tregs in tolerant kidney transplant recipients. Study-wide findings and caveats: This study did not directly address biological reproducibility.

For this clone: Its specificity is unknown.

Here immunoSEQ multiplex PCR was the method, and the copy in TCRdb shows in-frame clones only, minus some. The table includes tens of thousands of clones, around 98% detected once. CDR3 length: 13 residues. Germline lookup yields CDR1 SGHRS and CDR2 YFSETQ. V lost 0 bases and J lost 3, with 7 bases in between. The J gene is TRBJ2-7, the V gene TRBV5-1; the D gene is possibly TRBD2 (5 bases). This sequence was found in a human donor who received a combined kidney and bone marrow transplant. Sequencing used Tregs from blood, obtained before the transplant. In DNA, the CDR3 is TGCGCCAGCAGCTTGGCTAGCAACTACGAGCAGTACTTC. Translating it yields CASSLASNYEQYF.